These 4 T cell receptor beta chains came from one sample sequenced in a study of cytomegalovirus exposure and HLA in healthy donors. 13 Jbeta primers and 60 Vbeta primers were used for the PCR. Profiling relied on immunoSEQ multiplex PCR, and the TCRdb table lists in-frame clones only, not all of them. Among some 270,000 clones listed, around 90% were seen once. The sample comprised PBMCs. These receptors all stem from a girl aged 2 to 10 in good health and CMV-seronegative.

The sample holds one count of this clone. The rearrangement uses TRBV15 and TRBJ2-5; 7 bases line up with TRBD2. TRBJ2-7 explains the end of the DNA better; the J call may be wrong. CDR3 length equals 20 residues. Germline lookup yields CDR1 LNHNV and CDR2 YYDKDF (reference sequence). CDR3 loop: CATSRDHHQAGTLPIPEQYF. The CDR3 DNA reads TGTGCCACCAGCAGAGATCATCACCAAGCGGGAACTCTCCCCATTCCCGAGCAGTACTTC.

This clone was seen once. The chain employs TRBV6-6 and TRBJ1-2, with D tentatively TRBD1 (5 bases). Trimming took off 9 bases at V and 2 bases at J, with 13 bases between the two ends. This CDR3 contains 13 residues. Germline CDR1 and CDR2: MNHNY and SVGAGI (reference sequence). The CDR3 DNA follows: TGTGCCAGGGTAAATGACAGAAACTATGGCTACACCTTC. Encoded protein: CARVNDRNYGYTF.

V usage is TRBV9 and J usage is TRBJ2-7; a possible D gene is TRBD2 (5 bases). Per germline, CDR1 SGDLS and CDR2 YYNGEE. This CDR3 has 15 residues. V was clipped by 4 bases and J by 0 bases, with 14 bases between them. For the CDR3, the DNA is TGTGCCAGCAGCTATCGGTCGGGGAGCTCCTACGAGCAGTACTTC. Its translation: CASSYRSGSSYEQYF.

The rearrangement links TRBV11-2 to TRBJ2-7; tentative D call: TRBD1 (6 bases). The CDR3 is 13 residues long. V was pared by 6 bases and J by 7 bases, with 16 bases between. From germline, CDR1 is SGHAT and CDR2 FQNNGV. The CDR3 nucleotides are TGTGCCAGCAGAGAGGGGGTTTTGGGGGAGCAGTACTTC. It codes for CASREGVLGEQYF.